This T cell receptor (beta chain) was identified in a study of cytomegalovirus exposure and HLA in healthy donors. The PCR employed 60 Vbeta primers together with 13 Jbeta primers. Measured with immunoSEQ multiplex PCR; TCRdb has only the in-frame clones, and not every one. The sample holds 85,000 to 100,000 clones; 70% to 80% are singletons and the top ten take 2.5% to 3.5%. Findings and caveats of the study: Per a prior analysis, the majority of TCR beta V segments were productive roughly 87% or roughly 30% of the time. In a later analysis, TCR beta V- and J-gene trimming showed a link to a missense DCLRE1C variant.

Notes on this clone: Its antigen remains unknown.

At sampling all donors were nominally healthy, likely with unrecorded immune exposures. Source material: PBMCs. The receptor's source is a male donor in good health and CMV-seropositive.

CDR3 nucleotide sequence: TGTGCCAGCAGACCAGCGGGGAAAGAGACCCAGTACTTC. Its protein is CASRPAGKETQYF. The chain is built from TRBV7-8 and TRBJ2-5; 7 bases are shared with TRBD2. Losses at the gene ends were 6 bases for V and 3 bases for J; bases not matched to a gene: 4. Germline V gene data show CDR1 as SGHVS and CDR2 as FQNEAQ. This CDR3 has 13 residues.